This TCR beta chain was recorded in a study of cytomegalovirus exposure and HLA in healthy donors. Study observations and caveats: Indistinguishable V segments, including TRBV6-2 and TRBV6-3, were excluded. What a later analysis showed was that several of the most significant clusters appeared linked to common viral pathogens. In a later analysis, a genetic analysis reported fewer productive-TCR N-insertions in an Asian-associated ancestry cluster than the cohort average.

Points on this clone: Its antigen is as yet unknown.

V lost 4 bases, J lost 5 bases, and 9 bases lay in between. This CDR3 contains 12 residues. Germline V gene lookup returns CDR1 SGHRS and CDR2 YFSETQ. Vbeta (60) and Jbeta (13) primers were used in the PCR. Here immunoSEQ multiplex PCR was the method, and the copy in TCRdb shows in-frame clones only, minus some. The sample includes 210,000 or so clones, roughly 85% of them seen just once. This clonotype originated in a girl aged 2 to 9 in good health and CMV-seronegative. Material: PBMCs. This chain joins TRBV5-1 and TRBJ2-5; no clear D. Here the CDR3 reads CASSESSETQYF. For the CDR3, the DNA is TGCGCCAGCAGCGAAAGCTCGGAGACCCAGTACTTC.